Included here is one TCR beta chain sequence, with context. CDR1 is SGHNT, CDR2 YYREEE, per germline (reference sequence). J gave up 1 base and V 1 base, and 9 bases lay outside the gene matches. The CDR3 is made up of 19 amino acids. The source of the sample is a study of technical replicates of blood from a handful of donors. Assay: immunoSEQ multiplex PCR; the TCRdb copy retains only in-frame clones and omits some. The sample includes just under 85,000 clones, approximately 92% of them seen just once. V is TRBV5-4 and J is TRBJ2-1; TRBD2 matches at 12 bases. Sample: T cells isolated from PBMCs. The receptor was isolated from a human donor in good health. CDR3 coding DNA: TGTGCCAGCAGCTTGCCTAGCGGGGGGGCTCGATTATCCTACAATGAGCAGTTCTTC. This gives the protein CASSLPSGGARLSYNEQFF.